The present TCR beta chain was sequenced within a study of T cells in women clearing cervical HPV infection. Overall study: Donors had HPV16-related CIN3 or worse; 2 had invasive cancer. HLA type could not be excluded as a confounder. Cases' blood sampling followed lesion detection by median about 150 days (90 to 200).

Details on this clone: The read ends 3 residues before the CDR3 terminus; that terminus is restored from the germline J gene.

Genomic DNA, averaging 1200 ng per sample, yielded TCR beta CDR3 via immunoSEQ. The protocol was immunoSEQ multiplex PCR, while the TCRdb copy is restricted to in-frame clones and leaves out a portion. The sample shows 20,000 to 25,000 clones, and under 3.5% sits with its ten largest clones. Trimming took 11 bases from V and 1 from J, leaving 16 bases between them. Germline V gene lookup returns CDR1 SEHNR and CDR2 FQNEAQ (reference sequence). The length of the CDR3 is 14 residues. This receptor was identified in a woman between 18 and 69 years old with a cervical HPV16 infection that either progressed to CIN3+ or cleared (not recorded which). The chain couples TRBV7-9 to TRBJ2-3; maybe TRBD2 (5 bases). The specimen was blood buffy coat. CDR3 loop: CADNNEGCTDTQYF. The sequenced part of the CDR3 DNA is TGTGCCGACAACAATGAGGGCTGCACAGATACG.